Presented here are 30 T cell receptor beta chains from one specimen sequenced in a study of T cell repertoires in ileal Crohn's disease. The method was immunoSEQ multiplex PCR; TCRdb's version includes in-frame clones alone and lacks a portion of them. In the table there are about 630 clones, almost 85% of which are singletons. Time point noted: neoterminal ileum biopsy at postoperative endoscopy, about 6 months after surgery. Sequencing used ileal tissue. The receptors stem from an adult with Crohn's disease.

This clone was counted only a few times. CDR3 DNA sequence: TGTGCCAGCAGCTTAGCGGACGGACCCTACGAGCAGTACTTC. The encoded protein is CASSLADGPYEQYF. V usage is TRBV7-2 and J usage is TRBJ2-7; D remains unclear. The germline V gene encodes CDR1 SGHTA and CDR2 FQGNSA. Trimming removed 0 bases from V and 2 bases from J, with 8 bases in between. The CDR3 is made up of 14 amino acids.

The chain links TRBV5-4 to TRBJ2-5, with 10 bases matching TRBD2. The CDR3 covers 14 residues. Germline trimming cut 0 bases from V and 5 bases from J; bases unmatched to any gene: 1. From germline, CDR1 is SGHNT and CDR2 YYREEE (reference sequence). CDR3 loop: CASSLDSGGETQYF. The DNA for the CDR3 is TGTGCCAGCAGCTTGGATAGCGGGGGGGAGACCCAGTACTTC.

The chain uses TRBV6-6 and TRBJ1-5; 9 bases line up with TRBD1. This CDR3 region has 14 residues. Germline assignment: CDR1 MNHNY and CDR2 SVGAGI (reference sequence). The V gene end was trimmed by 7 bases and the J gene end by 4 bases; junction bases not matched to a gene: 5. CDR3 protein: CASTRTGENQPQHF. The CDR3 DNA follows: TGTGCCAGCACCCGGACAGGGGAGAATCAGCCCCAGCATTTT.

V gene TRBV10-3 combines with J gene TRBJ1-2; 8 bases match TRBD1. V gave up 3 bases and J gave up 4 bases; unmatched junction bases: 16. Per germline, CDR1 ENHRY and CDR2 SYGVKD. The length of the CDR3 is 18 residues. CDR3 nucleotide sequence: TGTGCCATCAGTGATCCGGGACAGGCTGAAGTCGAAACCTATGGCTACACCTTC. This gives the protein CAISDPGQAEVETYGYTF.

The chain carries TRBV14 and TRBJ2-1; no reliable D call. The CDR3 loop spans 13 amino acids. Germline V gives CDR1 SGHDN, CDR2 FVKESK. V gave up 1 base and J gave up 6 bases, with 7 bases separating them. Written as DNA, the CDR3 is TGTGCCAGCAGCCAAGTGTGGAGCAATGAGCAGTTCTTC. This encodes CASSQVWSNEQFF.

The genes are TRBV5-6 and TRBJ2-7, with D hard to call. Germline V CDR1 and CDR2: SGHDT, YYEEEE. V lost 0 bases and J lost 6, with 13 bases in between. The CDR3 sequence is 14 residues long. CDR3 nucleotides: TGTGCCAGCAGCTTGGAGGGAACAGTCGCCGAGCAGTACTTC. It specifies CASSLEGTVAEQYF.

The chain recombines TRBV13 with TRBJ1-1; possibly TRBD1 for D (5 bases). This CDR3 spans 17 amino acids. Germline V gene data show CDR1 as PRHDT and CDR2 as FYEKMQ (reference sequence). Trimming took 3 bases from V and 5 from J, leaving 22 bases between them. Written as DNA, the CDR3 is TGTGCCAGCAGCTTTGAGGGAGTGACAGTTGTGAGTACTGAAGCTTTCTTT. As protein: CASSFEGVTVVSTEAFF. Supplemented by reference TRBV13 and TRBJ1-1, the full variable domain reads AAGVIQSPRHLIKEKRETATLKCYPIPRHDTVYWYQQGPGQDPQFLISFYEKMQSDKGSIPDRFSAQQFSDYHSELNMSSLELGDSALYFCASSFEGVTVVSTEAFFGQGTRLTVV.

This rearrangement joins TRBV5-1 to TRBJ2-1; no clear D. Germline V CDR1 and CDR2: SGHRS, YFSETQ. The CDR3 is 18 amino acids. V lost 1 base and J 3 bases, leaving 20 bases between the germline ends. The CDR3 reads CASSLLRPGTQLYNEQFF. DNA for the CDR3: TGCGCCAGCAGCTTGTTGCGACCAGGAACCCAACTCTACAATGAGCAGTTCTTC. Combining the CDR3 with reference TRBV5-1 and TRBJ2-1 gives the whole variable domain KAGVTQTPRYLIKTRGQQVTLSCSPISGHRSVSWYQQTPGQGLQFLFEYFSETQRNKGNFPGRFSGRQFSNSRSEMNVSTLELGDSALYLCASSLLRPGTQLYNEQFFGPGTRLTVL.

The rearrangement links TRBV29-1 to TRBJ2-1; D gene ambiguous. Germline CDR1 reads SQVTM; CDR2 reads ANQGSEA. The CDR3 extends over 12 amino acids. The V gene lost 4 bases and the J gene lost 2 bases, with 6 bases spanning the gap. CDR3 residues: CSVGPTYNEQFF. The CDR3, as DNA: TGCAGCGTTGGGCCGACCTACAATGAGCAGTTCTTC.

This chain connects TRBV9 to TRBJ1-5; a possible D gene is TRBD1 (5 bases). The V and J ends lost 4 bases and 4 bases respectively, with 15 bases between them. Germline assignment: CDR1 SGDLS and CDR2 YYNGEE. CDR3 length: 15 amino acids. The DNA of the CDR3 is TGTGCCAGCAGCACTTCCTGGGGGGTAAATCAGCCCCAGCATTTT. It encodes CASSTSWGVNQPQHF.

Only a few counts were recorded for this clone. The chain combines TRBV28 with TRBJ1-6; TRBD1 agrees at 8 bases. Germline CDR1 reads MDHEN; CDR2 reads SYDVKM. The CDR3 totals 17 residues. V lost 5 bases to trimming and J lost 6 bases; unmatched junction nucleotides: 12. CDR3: CASSPPLTGDSNSPLHF. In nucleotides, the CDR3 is TGTGCCAGCAGTCCCCCTCTGACAGGGGACAGTAATTCACCCCTCCACTTT.

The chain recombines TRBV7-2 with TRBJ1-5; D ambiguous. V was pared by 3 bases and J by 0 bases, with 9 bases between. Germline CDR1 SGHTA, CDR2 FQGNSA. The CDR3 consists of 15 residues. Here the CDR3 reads CASSLSASSNQPQHF. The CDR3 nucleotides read TGTGCCAGCAGCTTGTCGGCTTCTAGCAATCAGCCCCAGCATTTT.

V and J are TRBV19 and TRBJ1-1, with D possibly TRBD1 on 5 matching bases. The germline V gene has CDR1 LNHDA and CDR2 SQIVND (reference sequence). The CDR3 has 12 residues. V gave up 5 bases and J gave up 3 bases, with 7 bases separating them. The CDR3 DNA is TGTGCCAGTAGTGCGGGGGACACTGAAGCTTTCTTT. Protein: CASSAGDTEAFF.

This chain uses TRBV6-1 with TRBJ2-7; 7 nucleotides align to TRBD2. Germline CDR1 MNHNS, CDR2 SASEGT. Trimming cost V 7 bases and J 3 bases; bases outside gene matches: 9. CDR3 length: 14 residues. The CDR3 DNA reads TGTGCCAGCACCATTGTTCGGGGGGACTACGAGCAGTACTTC. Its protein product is CASTIVRGDYEQYF.

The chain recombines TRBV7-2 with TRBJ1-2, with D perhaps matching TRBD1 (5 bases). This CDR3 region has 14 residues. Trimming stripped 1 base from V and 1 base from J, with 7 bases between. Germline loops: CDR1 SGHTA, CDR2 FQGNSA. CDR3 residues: CASSLGQLNYGYTF. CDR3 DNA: TGTGCCAGCAGCTTAGGACAGCTTAACTATGGCTACACCTTC.

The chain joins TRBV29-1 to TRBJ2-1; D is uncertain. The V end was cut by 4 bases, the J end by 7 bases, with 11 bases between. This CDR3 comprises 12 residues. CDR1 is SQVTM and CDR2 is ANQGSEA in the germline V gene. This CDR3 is CSVVQYMNEQFF. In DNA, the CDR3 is TGCAGCGTTGTTCAGTATATGAATGAGCAGTTCTTC.

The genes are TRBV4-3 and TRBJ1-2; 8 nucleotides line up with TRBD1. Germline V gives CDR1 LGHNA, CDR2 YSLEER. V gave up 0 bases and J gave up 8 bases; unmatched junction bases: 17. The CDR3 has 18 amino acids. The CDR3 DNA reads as TGCGCCAGCAGCCAAGATACTGCCACCGCGGGACAGGTGGGAGGCTACACCTTC. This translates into CASSQDTATAGQVGGYTF.

The CDR3 coding sequence is TGTGCCAGCAGCCCGCTCGGACAGGCGAACGTCTACGAGCAGTACTTC. Amino acids: CASSPLGQANVYEQYF. This chain links TRBV5-6 with TRBJ2-7; 7 bases match TRBD1. V trimming: 4 bases; J trimming: 3 bases; junction bases outside the gene matches: 13. Germline CDR1 and CDR2: SGHDT and YYEEEE. The CDR3 loop spans 16 amino acids.

The CDR3 DNA reads as TGTGCCAGCAGTTCGGTCGATGAAAAACTGTTTTTT. Amino acid sequence: CASSSVDEKLFF. The J gene is TRBJ1-4, the V gene TRBV28, with D uncertain. V gave up 4 bases and J gave up 6 bases, with 6 bases separating them. CDR1 MDHEN and CDR2 SYDVKM come from the germline V gene. CDR3 size: 12 residues.

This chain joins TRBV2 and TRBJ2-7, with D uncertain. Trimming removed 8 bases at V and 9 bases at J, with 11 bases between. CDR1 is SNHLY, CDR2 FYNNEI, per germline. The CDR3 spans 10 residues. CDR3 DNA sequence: TGTGCCAGCGGCCCAGTCGCGCAGTACTTC. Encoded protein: CASGPVAQYF.

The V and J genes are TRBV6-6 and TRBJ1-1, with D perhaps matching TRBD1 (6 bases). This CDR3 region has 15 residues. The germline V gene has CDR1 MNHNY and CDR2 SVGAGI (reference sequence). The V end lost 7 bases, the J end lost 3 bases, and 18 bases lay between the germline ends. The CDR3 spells CASTVQGPGDTEAFF. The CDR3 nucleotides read TGTGCCAGCACCGTACAGGGACCGGGCGACACTGAAGCTTTCTTT.

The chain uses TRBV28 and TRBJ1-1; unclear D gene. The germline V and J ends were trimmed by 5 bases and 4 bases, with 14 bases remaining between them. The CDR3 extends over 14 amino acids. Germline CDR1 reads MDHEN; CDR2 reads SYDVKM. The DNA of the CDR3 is TGTGCCAGCAGTCCCCAGGCAGGCAGCACTGAAGCTTTCTTT. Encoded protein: CASSPQAGSTEAFF.

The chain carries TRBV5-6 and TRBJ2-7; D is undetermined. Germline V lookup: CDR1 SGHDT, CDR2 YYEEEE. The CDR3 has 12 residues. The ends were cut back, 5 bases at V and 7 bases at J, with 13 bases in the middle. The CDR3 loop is CASSSYSQEQYF. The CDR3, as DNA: TGTGCCAGCAGTTCATACAGCCAGGAGCAGTACTTC.

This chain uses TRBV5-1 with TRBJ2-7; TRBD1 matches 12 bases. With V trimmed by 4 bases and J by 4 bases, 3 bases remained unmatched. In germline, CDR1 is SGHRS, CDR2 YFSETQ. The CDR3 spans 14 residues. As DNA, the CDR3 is TGCGCCAGCAGCGGGACAGGGGGCAGTTACGAGCAGTACTTC. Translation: CASSGTGGSYEQYF. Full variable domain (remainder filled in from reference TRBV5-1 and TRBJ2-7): KAGVTQTPRYLIKTRGQQVTLSCSPISGHRSVSWYQQTPGQGLQFLFEYFSETQRNKGNFPGRFSGRQFSNSRSEMNVSTLELGDSALYLCASSGTGGSYEQYFGPGTRLTVT.

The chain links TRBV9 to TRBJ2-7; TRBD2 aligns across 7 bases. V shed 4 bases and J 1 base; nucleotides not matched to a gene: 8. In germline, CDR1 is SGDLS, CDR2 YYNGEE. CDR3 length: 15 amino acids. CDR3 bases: TGTGCCAGCAGCCCCACCGGGGAGGGGTCCTACGAGCAGTACTTC. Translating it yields CASSPTGEGSYEQYF.

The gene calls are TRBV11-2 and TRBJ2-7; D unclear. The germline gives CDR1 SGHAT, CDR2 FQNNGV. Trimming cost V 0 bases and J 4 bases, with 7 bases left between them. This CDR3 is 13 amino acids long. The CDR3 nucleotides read TGTGCCAGCAGCTTAGATAGAGGATACGAGCAGTACTTC. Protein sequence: CASSLDRGYEQYF.

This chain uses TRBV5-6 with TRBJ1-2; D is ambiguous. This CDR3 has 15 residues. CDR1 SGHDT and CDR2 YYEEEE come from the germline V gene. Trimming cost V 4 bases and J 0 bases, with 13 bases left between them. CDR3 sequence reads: CASSPSIGSNYGYTF. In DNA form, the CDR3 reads TGTGCCAGCAGCCCGAGTATAGGATCTAACTATGGCTACACCTTC.

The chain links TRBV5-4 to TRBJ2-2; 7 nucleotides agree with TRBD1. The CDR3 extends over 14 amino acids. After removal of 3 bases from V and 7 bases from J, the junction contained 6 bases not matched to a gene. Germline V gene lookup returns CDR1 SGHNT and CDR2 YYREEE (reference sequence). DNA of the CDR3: TGTGCCAGCAGCTACGACAGGGCTAACGGGGAGCTGTTTTTT. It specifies CASSYDRANGELFF.

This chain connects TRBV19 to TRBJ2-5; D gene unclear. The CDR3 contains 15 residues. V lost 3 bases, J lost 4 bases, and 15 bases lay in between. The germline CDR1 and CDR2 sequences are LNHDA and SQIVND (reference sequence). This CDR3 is CASSIETVVGETQYF. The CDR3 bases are TGTGCCAGTAGTATTGAGACGGTGGTTGGAGAGACCCAGTACTTC.

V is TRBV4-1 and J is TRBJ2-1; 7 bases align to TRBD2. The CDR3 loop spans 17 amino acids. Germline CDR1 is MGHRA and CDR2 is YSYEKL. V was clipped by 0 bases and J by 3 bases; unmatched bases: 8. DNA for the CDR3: TGCGCCAGCAGCCAAGACGGGGGGAGGGCGGGCTACAATGAGCAGTTCTTC. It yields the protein CASSQDGGRAGYNEQFF.